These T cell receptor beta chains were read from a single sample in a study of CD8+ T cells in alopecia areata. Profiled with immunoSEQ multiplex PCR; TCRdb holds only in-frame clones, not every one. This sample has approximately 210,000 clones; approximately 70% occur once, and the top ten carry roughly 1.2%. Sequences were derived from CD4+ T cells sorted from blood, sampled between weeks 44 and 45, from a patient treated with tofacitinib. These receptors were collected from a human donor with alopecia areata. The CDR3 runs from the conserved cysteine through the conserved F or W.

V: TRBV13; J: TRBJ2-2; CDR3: CASSQRRTSGELFF
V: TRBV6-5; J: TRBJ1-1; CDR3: CATQGGSAGTEAFF
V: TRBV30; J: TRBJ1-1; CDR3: CAGRGQAIEAFF
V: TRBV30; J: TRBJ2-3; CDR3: CAWSLAGGYTQYF
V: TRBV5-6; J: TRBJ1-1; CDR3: CASSLSFLDTEAFF
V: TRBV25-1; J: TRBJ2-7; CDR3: CASSEGGSSSYEQYF
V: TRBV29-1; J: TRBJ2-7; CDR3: CSVRGLAGNGYEQYF
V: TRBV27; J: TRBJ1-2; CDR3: CASGKQGAGYTF
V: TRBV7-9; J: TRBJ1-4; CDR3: CASRGQSNEKLFF
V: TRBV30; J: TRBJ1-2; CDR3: CAWSRDLQGAKLYGYTF
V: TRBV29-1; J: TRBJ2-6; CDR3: CSVFGSFSGANVLTF
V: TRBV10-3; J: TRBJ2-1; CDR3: CAISESKAGDNEQFF
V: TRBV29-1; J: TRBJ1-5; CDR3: CSVLQGRNQPQHF
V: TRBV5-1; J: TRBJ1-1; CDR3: CASSLGGSNTEAFF
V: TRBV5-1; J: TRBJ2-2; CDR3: CASSLNSANTGELFF
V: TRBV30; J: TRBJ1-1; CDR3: CAWARGGTNTEAFF
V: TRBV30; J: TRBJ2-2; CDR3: CACLAGGPSTGELFF
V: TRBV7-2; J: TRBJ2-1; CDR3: CASSLTRDNEQFF
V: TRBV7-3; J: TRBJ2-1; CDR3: CASSPASYNEQFF
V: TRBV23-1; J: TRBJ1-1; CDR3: CASIQQGQNTEAFF
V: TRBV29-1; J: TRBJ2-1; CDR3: CSVVPGGLNEQFF
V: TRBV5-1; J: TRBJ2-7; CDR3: CASSLDGFYEQYF
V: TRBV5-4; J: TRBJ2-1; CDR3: CASSPTTRNEQFF
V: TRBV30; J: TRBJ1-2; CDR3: CARDDLNYGYTF
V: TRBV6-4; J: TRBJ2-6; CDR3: CASSDSGGAGANVLTF
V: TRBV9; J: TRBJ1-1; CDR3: CASSGEGQGEAFF
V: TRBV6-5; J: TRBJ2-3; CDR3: CASSYSSGPDTQYF
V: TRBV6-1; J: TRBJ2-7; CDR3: CASSFTYEQYF
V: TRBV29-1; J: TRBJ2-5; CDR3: CSTNRDGKTQYF
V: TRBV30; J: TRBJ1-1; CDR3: CAWKYGRAVEAFF
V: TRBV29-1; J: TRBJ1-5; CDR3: CSAVQGLGQPQHF
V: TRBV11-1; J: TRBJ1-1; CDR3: CASSLGEAYTEAFF
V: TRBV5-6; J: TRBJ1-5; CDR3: CASSFFRSNQPQHF
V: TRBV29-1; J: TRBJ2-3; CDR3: CSGGRGREDTQYF
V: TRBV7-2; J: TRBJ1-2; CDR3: CASSLGDRGHGYTF
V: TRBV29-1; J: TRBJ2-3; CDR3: CSAMGQSTDTQYF
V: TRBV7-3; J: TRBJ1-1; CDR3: CASSPGRGTEAFF
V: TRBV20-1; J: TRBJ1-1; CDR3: CSVGQGEAFF
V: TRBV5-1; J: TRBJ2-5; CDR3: CASSLTGLGETQYF
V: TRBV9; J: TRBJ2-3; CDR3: CASTGGTDTQYF
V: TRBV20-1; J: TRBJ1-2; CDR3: CSAESVEGYTF
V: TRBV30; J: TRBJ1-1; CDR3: CAWSVRRDTEAFF
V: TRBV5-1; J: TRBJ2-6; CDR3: CASSLGPAGANVLTF
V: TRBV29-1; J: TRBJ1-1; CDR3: CSVRQGGTEAFF
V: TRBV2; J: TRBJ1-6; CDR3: CATSPWGRDNSPPHF
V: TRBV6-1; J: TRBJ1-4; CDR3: CASRTTTNEKLFF
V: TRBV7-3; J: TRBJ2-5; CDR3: CASSPTGDGKTQYF
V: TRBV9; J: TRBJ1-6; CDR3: CASSVLGTAANSPLHF
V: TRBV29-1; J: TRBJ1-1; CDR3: CSVVTGGTEAFF
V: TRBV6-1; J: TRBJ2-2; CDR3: CASREGQGGGELFF
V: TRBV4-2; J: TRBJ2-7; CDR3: CASSLGTDFSYEQYF